The rows below give T cell receptor beta chains drawn from one sample of a study of blood T cell repertoires in COVID-19. Profiled with immunoSEQ multiplex PCR; TCRdb holds only in-frame clones, not every one. The repertoire consists of about 42,000 clones, with roughly nine tenths occurring once and the leading ten covering 15% to 20%. The specimen was peripheral blood. These receptors came from a man in his 70s with active COVID-19. Each CDR3 is given with its conserved first and last residue. The D gene is left open where the match is weak. Clone sizes are given selectively: once, few, many, or a class where the clone is expanded.

D: TRBD1; size: .; V: TRBV7-9; J: TRBJ2-1; DNA: TGTGCCAGCAGCCCACCAGGGGGCCGGGGGTACAATGAGCAGTTCTTC; CDR3: CASSPPGGRGYNEQFF
D: TRBD2; size: once; V: TRBV29-1; J: TRBJ2-1; DNA: TGCAGCGTGGCCGCGAGGACTAGCGGGATCTCCTACAATGAGCAGTTCTTC; CDR3: CSVAARTSGISYNEQFF
D: TRBD1; size: .; V: TRBV9; J: TRBJ1-4; DNA: TGTGCCAGCAGCGTAGATGACAGGGGTTACGGAAAACTGTTTTTT; CDR3: CASSVDDRGYGKLFF
D: .; size: .; V: TRBV18; J: TRBJ1-3; DNA: TGTGCCAGCTCACCGGCCGGCAGGGGAAACACCATATATTTT; CDR3: CASSPAGRGNTIYF
D: .; size: few; V: TRBV11-2; J: TRBJ1-2; DNA: TGTGCCAGCAGCTTAGAGGCGGGGTACTATGGCTACACCTTC; CDR3: CASSLEAGYYGYTF
D: TRBD2; size: .; V: TRBV7-9; J: TRBJ2-3; DNA: TGTGCCAGCAGCTGGGGACTAGCGGCCGTTGATACGCAGTATTTT; CDR3: CASSWGLAAVDTQYF
D: TRBD2; size: .; V: TRBV7-9; J: TRBJ2-1; DNA: TGTGCCAGCAGTCATACCCTGACTAGCGGGGGATACAATGAGCAGTTCTTC; CDR3: CASSHTLTSGGYNEQFF
D: .; size: once; V: TRBV5-6; J: TRBJ1-1; DNA: TGTGCCAGCAGCTTGGCCTTAAACACTGAAGCTTTCTTT; CDR3: CASSLALNTEAFF
D: .; size: .; V: TRBV4-1; J: TRBJ2-7; DNA: TGCGCCAGCAGCCAAACCGTGGGCAGGGGTTCCGTCGAGCAGTACTTC; CDR3: CASSQTVGRGSVEQYF
D: .; size: .; V: TRBV11-2; J: TRBJ1-1; DNA: TGTGCCAGCAGCAACAGGTTCATGAACACTGAAGCTTTCTTT; CDR3: CASSNRFMNTEAFF
D: TRBD1; size: .; V: TRBV7-2; J: TRBJ1-2; DNA: TGTGCCAGCAGCCCGGGACAGGAAATAAATGGCTACACCTTC; CDR3: CASSPGQEINGYTF
D: .; size: .; V: TRBV4-1; J: TRBJ2-7; DNA: TGCGCCAGCAGCCAAGACCGGGGGAACCCTCCTACGAGCTCGTACTTC; CDR3: CASSQDRGNPPTSSYF
D: TRBD1; size: .; V: TRBV19; J: TRBJ1-2; DNA: TGTGCCAGTAACAGGGGTACGAACTATGGCTACACCTTC; CDR3: CASNRGTNYGYTF
D: .; size: once; V: TRBV7-2; J: TRBJ2-1; DNA: TGTGCCAGCAGCTCAACGGACAGCTATTCCTACAATGAGCAGTTCTTC; CDR3: CASSSTDSYSYNEQFF
D: .; size: .; V: TRBV5-5; J: TRBJ2-7; DNA: TGTGCCAGCAGCTTGAATCCGGGCTACGAGCAGTACTTC; CDR3: CASSLNPGYEQYF
D: TRBD2; size: once; V: TRBV13; J: TRBJ2-2; DNA: TGTGCCAGCAGCTTACTCACCGGACTAGCGGCGCAAACCGGGGAGCTGTTTTTT; CDR3: CASSLLTGLAAQTGELFF
D: .; size: .; V: TRBV7-3; J: TRBJ1-1; DNA: TGTGCCAGCAGCCCAACAGGGAACACTGAAGCTTTCTTT; CDR3: CASSPTGNTEAFF
D: TRBD2; size: once; V: TRBV5-1; J: TRBJ2-3; DNA: TGCGCCAGCAGCAAGGGACTAGCCCGCACAGATACGCAGTATTTT; CDR3: CASSKGLARTDTQYF
D: TRBD1; size: .; V: TRBV7-7; J: TRBJ1-5; DNA: TGTGCTAGCAGCTTGTGGACAGGGGGTATCCAGCCCCAGCATTTT; CDR3: CASSLWTGGIQPQHF
D: TRBD2; size: .; V: TRBV7-2; J: TRBJ2-5; DNA: TGTGCCAGCAGCTGGGGGACTAGGTTAGAGACCCAGTACTTC; CDR3: CASSWGTRLETQYF
D: TRBD1; size: .; V: TRBV7-2; J: TRBJ1-2; DNA: TGTGCCAGCAGCCCGTTGGACAGGGGTCAACATGGCTACACCTTC; CDR3: CASSPLDRGQHGYTF
D: TRBD2; size: .; V: TRBV18; J: TRBJ2-3; DNA: TGTGCCAGCTCACCATTGGGCACTAGCGGCCCTCGCGATACGCAGTATTTT; CDR3: CASSPLGTSGPRDTQYF
D: .; size: few; V: TRBV5-1; J: TRBJ1-2; DNA: TGCGCCAGCAGCTCGAACAGTAACTATGGCTACACCTTC; CDR3: CASSSNSNYGYTF
D: .; size: .; V: TRBV18; J: TRBJ2-7; DNA: TGTGCCAGCTCACCACCGCGCCAACCCTACGAGCAGTACTTC; CDR3: CASSPPRQPYEQYF
D: TRBD2; size: .; V: TRBV14; J: TRBJ2-7; DNA: TGTGCCAGCAGCCTAGGAGCGGGAGGCTCCTACGAGCAGTACTTC; CDR3: CASSLGAGGSYEQYF
D: .; size: .; V: TRBV6-1; J: TRBJ2-5; DNA: TGTGCCAGCAGTGAAGCGAGCGGTGGGGTGGGGACCCAGTACTTC; CDR3: CASSEASGGVGTQYF
D: .; size: .; V: TRBV6-2/TRBV6-3; J: TRBJ2-7; DNA: TGTGCCAGCAGTTACTCAGGGGGCTCCTACGAGCAGTACTTC; CDR3: CASSYSGGSYEQYF
D: TRBD2; size: .; V: TRBV7-2; J: TRBJ2-3; DNA: TGTGCCAGCAGCCTGACTATTGGAGCGGGAGGTAGAGATACGCAGTATTTT; CDR3: CASSLTIGAGGRDTQYF
D: .; size: .; V: TRBV19; J: TRBJ1-6; DNA: TGTGCCAGTAGTATAGATTCAGGGGCGCCGTGGAATTCACCCCTCCACTTT; CDR3: CASSIDSGAPWNSPLHF
D: .; size: .; V: TRBV4-1; J: TRBJ1-6; DNA: TGCGCCAGCAGCCAACCGTTCACAGGGAATTCACCCCTCCACTTT; CDR3: CASSQPFTGNSPLHF
D: .; size: .; V: TRBV3-1/TRBV3-2; J: TRBJ2-1; DNA: TGTGCCAGCAGCCAAGATAGGAGAATGAGGAATGAGCAGTTCTTC; CDR3: CASSQDRRMRNEQFF
D: TRBD2; size: .; V: TRBV12-5; J: TRBJ2-1; DNA: TGTGCCTCCGCGGGGGGCTGGGCCAATGAGCAGTTCTTC; CDR3: CASAGGWANEQFF
D: TRBD1; size: .; V: TRBV19; J: TRBJ1-5; DNA: TGTGCCAGTACCCCGGCCGTGGGACAGAGAAATCAGCCCCAGCATTTT; CDR3: CASTPAVGQRNQPQHF
D: .; size: .; V: TRBV18; J: TRBJ2-2; DNA: TGTGCCAGCTCACCCAGAGGCTCCGGGTACACCGGGGAGCTGTTTTTT; CDR3: CASSPRGSGYTGELFF
D: TRBD2; size: .; V: TRBV6-5; J: TRBJ2-7; DNA: TGTGCCAGCAGAGGCCCGGGACTAGCGGCCTACGAGCAGTACTTC; CDR3: CASRGPGLAAYEQYF
D: TRBD1; size: .; V: TRBV27; J: TRBJ2-1; DNA: TGTGCCAGCAGTTTTAGGACAGGGAGAAGCAATGAGCAGTTCTTC; CDR3: CASSFRTGRSNEQFF
D: .; size: .; V: TRBV7-8; J: TRBJ2-3; DNA: TGTGCCAGCAGCGTCCTCGGTGCGGTCCACACAGATACGCAGTATTTT; CDR3: CASSVLGAVHTDTQYF
D: .; size: .; V: TRBV7-2; J: TRBJ1-4; DNA: TGTGCCAGCAGCTTACGGACACAACCCTATGAAAAACTGTTTTTT; CDR3: CASSLRTQPYEKLFF
D: TRBD1; size: .; V: TRBV5-1; J: TRBJ2-3; DNA: TGCGCCAGCAGCTTGGGGACAGGGCTTACTACGCAGTATTTT; CDR3: CASSLGTGLTTQYF